Listed here are 26 T cell receptor beta chains from one sample, sequenced in a study of blood T cell repertoires in COVID-19. The table came from immunoSEQ multiplex PCR; TCRdb's copy has only in-frame clones and leaves some out. This sample has 70,000 or so clones, with around 89% found just once. Source material: peripheral blood. Receptors were obtained from a human donor in a cohort sampled during active COVID-19.

The chain joins TRBV11-2 to TRBJ2-3; TRBD2 agrees at 9 bases. The germline V gene encodes CDR1 SGHAT and CDR2 FQNNGV. The CDR3 runs 18 residues. The junction had 14 bases not matched to a gene; V was cut back by 4 bases and J by 3 bases. The CDR3 DNA reads TGTGCCAGCAGCTCGACATCCCCGACTAGCGGATATACAGATACGCAGTATTTT. As protein: CASSSTSPTSGYTDTQYF.

V gene TRBV5-1 combines with J gene TRBJ2-3; the D is unclear. This CDR3 region has 16 residues. The germline V and J ends were trimmed by 1 base and 0 bases, with 12 bases remaining between them. The germline gives CDR1 SGHRS, CDR2 YFSETQ. The CDR3 is CASSLSPGSSTDTQYF. The CDR3, as DNA: TGCGCCAGCAGCTTGTCGCCAGGCTCGAGCACAGATACGCAGTATTTT.

J is TRBJ1-2 and V is TRBV29-1; the match to TRBD1 covers 7 bases. Trimming took 4 bases from V and 8 from J; bases not matched to a gene: 7. CDR1 and CDR2 from the germline V gene are SQVTM and ANQGSEA. The length of the CDR3 is 12 residues. CDR3 amino acids: CSVVGGAGGYTF. In DNA form, the CDR3 reads TGCAGCGTTGTAGGGGGCGCGGGGGGCTACACCTTC.

The chain has TRBV5-4 and TRBJ2-2; 7 nucleotides match TRBD1. V shed 4 bases and J 0 bases; nucleotides not matched to a gene: 6. Germline V gives CDR1 SGHNT, CDR2 YYREEE (reference sequence). There are 16 residues in the CDR3. The CDR3 DNA is TGTGCCAGCAGCCTGGGGGACAGCGCGAACACCGGGGAGCTGTTTTTT. This encodes CASSLGDSANTGELFF.

The J gene is TRBJ1-6, the V gene TRBV30; 9 bases agree with TRBD1. The CDR3 covers 14 residues. Germline V gene lookup returns CDR1 GTSNPN and CDR2 SVGIG (reference sequence). V lost 3 bases to trimming and J lost 10 bases; unmatched junction nucleotides: 7. The chain's CDR3 is CAWSAGTGRSPLHF. In DNA form, the CDR3 reads TGTGCCTGGAGCGCCGGGACAGGGCGCTCACCCCTCCACTTT.

The chain couples TRBV4-1 to TRBJ2-7; possible D gene TRBD1, 5 bases. CDR1 is MGHRA, CDR2 YSYEKL, per germline. This CDR3 is built from 15 residues. V lost 0 bases to trimming and J lost 7 bases, with 16 bases between them. The CDR3 here is CASSQDGRGWEEQYF. CDR3 nucleotides: TGCGCCAGCAGCCAAGATGGAAGGGGCTGGGAAGAGCAGTACTTC.

The chain employs TRBV19 and TRBJ1-1; TRBD1 might be the D (6 bases). Germline V gives CDR1 LNHDA, CDR2 SQIVND (reference sequence). The length of the CDR3 is 14 residues. Trimming removed 3 bases from V and 4 bases from J, with 12 bases in between. The CDR3 spells CASSMAGVPTEAFF. The CDR3 DNA reads as TGTGCCAGTAGTATGGCAGGGGTCCCCACTGAAGCTTTCTTT.

The chain joins TRBV7-9 to TRBJ2-7, with 10 bases lining up with TRBD1. CDR3 length: 15 residues. In germline, CDR1 is SEHNR, CDR2 FQNEAQ (reference sequence). Trimming removed 6 bases from V and 4 bases from J; junction bases left unmatched: 9. The DNA of the CDR3 is TGTGCCAGCAGTCAAGGACAGGGGGGGTCTTACGAGCAGTACTTC. It translates to CASSQGQGGSYEQYF.

This clone was seen a single time. J is TRBJ2-1 and V is TRBV5-8; D is perhaps TRBD2 (5 bases). V lost 2 bases and J 6 bases, leaving 15 bases between the germline ends. The CDR3 runs 15 residues. CDR1 is SGHTS, CDR2 YDEGEE, per germline. CDR3 nucleotide sequence: TGTGCCAGCAGCTTTCCCCATGGAGGACCCAATGAGCAGTTCTTC. This encodes CASSFPHGGPNEQFF.

There are a few counts of this clone. The rearrangement links TRBV6-1 to TRBJ2-7; D ambiguous. Germline V gene sequence: CDR1 MNHNS, CDR2 SASEGT. V was shortened by 0 bases and J by 0 bases, with 9 bases between the two germline ends. This CDR3 is built from 15 residues. CDR3 coding DNA: TGTGCCAGCAGTGAAGCGAATTTCTACTCCTACGAGCAGTACTTC. It yields the protein CASSEANFYSYEQYF.

This sequence joins TRBV5-1 and TRBJ2-7; tentative D call: TRBD2 (5 bases). Trimming removed 2 bases from V and 2 bases from J, with 11 bases in between. The CDR3 extends over 14 amino acids. Germline lookup yields CDR1 SGHRS and CDR2 YFSETQ. Here the CDR3 DNA reads TGCGCCAGCAGCTTTGGGAGTGAGACCTACGAGCAGTACTTC. Translation: CASSFGSETYEQYF.

This clone was counted once. The genes are TRBV7-3 and TRBJ2-1, with 12 bases fitting TRBD2. The CDR3 spans 15 residues. After removal of 1 base from V and 6 bases from J, the junction contained 1 base not matched to a gene. Germline V lookup: CDR1 SGHTA, CDR2 FQGTGA. This CDR3 is CASSLKLAGGNEQFF. CDR3 coding DNA: TGTGCCAGCAGCTTAAAACTAGCGGGGGGCAATGAGCAGTTCTTC.

The chain is built from TRBV24-1 and TRBJ2-2, with D possibly matching TRBD1 (5 bases). V was pared by 1 base and J by 5 bases, with 10 bases between. Germline V lookup: CDR1 KGHDR, CDR2 SFDVKD. CDR3 size: 15 residues. CDR3 residues: CATSDFRQGTGELFF. Here the CDR3 DNA reads TGTGCCACCAGTGATTTCCGGCAGGGTACCGGGGAGCTGTTTTTT.

The chain couples TRBV2 to TRBJ1-6; D ambiguous. The CDR3 runs to 16 residues. Trimming removed 3 bases at V and 5 bases at J, with 14 bases between. Germline V CDR1 and CDR2: SNHLY, FYNNEI. CDR3 nucleotides: TGTGCCAGCAGTGATGTACCCCGCATAGATAATTCACCCCTCCACTTT. Its translation is CASSDVPRIDNSPLHF.

The J gene is TRBJ2-1, the V gene TRBV29-1, with 8 bases matching TRBD2. With 4 bases clipped from V and 5 bases from J, the junction kept 4 bases outside the gene matches. The germline CDR1 and CDR2 sequences are SQVTM and ANQGSEA. The CDR3 runs to 13 residues. The CDR3: CSVAGGVHNEQFF. DNA for the CDR3: TGCAGCGTTGCCGGGGGGGTCCACAATGAGCAGTTCTTC.

The J gene is TRBJ2-1, the V gene TRBV15; 9 positions agree with TRBD2. The germline V gene has CDR1 LNHNV and CDR2 YYDKDF (reference sequence). V trimming: 1 base; J trimming: 6 bases; junction bases outside the gene matches: 7. This CDR3 comprises 16 residues. The CDR3 spells CATSRGGGRAVNEQFF. The CDR3, as DNA: TGTGCCACCAGCAGAGGCGGCGGGAGGGCGGTCAATGAGCAGTTCTTC.

The V and J genes are TRBV12-3 or TRBV12-4 and TRBJ1-1; D is unclear. The CDR3 totals 12 residues. V gave up 3 bases and J gave up 2 bases, with 4 bases separating them. The CDR3 loop is CASSFINTEAFF. In DNA form, the CDR3 reads TGTGCCAGCAGTTTTATTAACACTGAAGCTTTCTTT.

The chain combines TRBV5-8 with TRBJ2-5; 8 bases line up with TRBD1. The germline gives CDR1 SGHTS, CDR2 YDEGEE. Trimming at V came to 3 bases and at J to 8 bases, leaving 12 bases not matched to a gene. There are 15 residues in the CDR3. The CDR3 here is CASSSRLGQGTTQYF. The CDR3 bases are TGTGCCAGCAGCTCCCGGCTTGGACAGGGTACCACCCAGTACTTC.

The DNA for the CDR3 is TGTGCCAGCAGCCGGGACAGGGAAGACTATGGCTACACCTTC. Translating it yields CASSRDREDYGYTF. This chain connects TRBV2 to TRBJ1-2, with TRBD1 matching 9 bases. Germline V gene sequence: CDR1 SNHLY, CDR2 FYNNEI. The V segment lost 6 bases and the J segment 3 bases; nucleotides outside the gene matches: 5. This CDR3 is 14 amino acids long.

The genes are TRBV5-6 and TRBJ2-7; D is unclear. CDR3 length equals 13 residues. Trimming cost V 4 bases and J 4 bases, with 12 bases left between them. Germline lookup yields CDR1 SGHDT and CDR2 YYEEEE. The CDR3 DNA sequence: TGTGCCAGCAGCCGGCAGACGGAGTACGAGCAGTACTTC. Translated, it gives CASSRQTEYEQYF.

This clone appeared a single time. The V call is TRBV6-5, the J call TRBJ1-1; D is uncertain. CDR1 is MNHEY and CDR2 is SVGAGI in the germline V gene. V dropped 0 bases and J dropped 3 bases, with 11 bases sitting between them. This CDR3 has 15 amino acids. The CDR3 here is CASSYSGGRDTEAFF. The CDR3 DNA sequence: TGTGCCAGCAGTTACTCAGGCGGGAGGGACACTGAAGCTTTCTTT.

The rearrangement links TRBV6-5 to TRBJ2-1, with D possibly TRBD2 on 5 matching bases. V was cut by 8 bases and J by 5 bases, with 10 bases left in between. Germline CDR1 MNHEY, CDR2 SVGAGI. This CDR3 region has 12 residues. CDR3 amino acids: CASYPGNNEQFF. In DNA form, the CDR3 reads TGTGCCAGCTATCCGGGGAACAATGAGCAGTTCTTC.

This rearrangement joins TRBV18 to TRBJ1-2; 7 bases agree with TRBD1. CDR1 is KGHSH, CDR2 LQKENI, per germline. After removal of 3 bases from V and 7 bases from J, the junction contained 11 bases not matched to a gene. This CDR3 spans 15 amino acids. The CDR3 DNA reads as TGTGCCAGCTCACCGAGGACAGGAGCGGATTCTGGCTACACCTTC. Encoded protein: CASSPRTGADSGYTF.

The gene calls are TRBV19 and TRBJ2-5, with D possibly matching TRBD1 (8 bases). Germline V gene sequence: CDR1 LNHDA, CDR2 SQIVND (reference sequence). The ends were cut back, 5 bases at V and 4 bases at J, with 14 bases in the middle. This CDR3 is 14 amino acids long. The CDR3, as DNA: TGTGCCAGTAGTGTCACAGGGGGGGGAGAGACCCAGTACTTC. It yields the protein CASSVTGGGETQYF.

This clone was recorded a few times. Other nucleotide sequences in the sample specify the same CDR3. The J gene is TRBJ1-6, the V gene TRBV2; no reliable D call. The germline V and J ends were trimmed by 0 bases and 8 bases, with 5 bases remaining between them. The CDR3 covers 13 residues. CDR1 and CDR2 from the germline V gene are SNHLY and FYNNEI. CDR3 loop: CASSEARDSPLHF. As DNA, the CDR3 is TGTGCCAGCAGTGAAGCCCGGGATTCACCCCTCCACTTT. Complete variable domain (other parts from reference TRBV2 and TRBJ1-6): EPEVTQTPSHQVTQMGQEVILRCVPISNHLYFYWYRQILGQKVEFLVSFYNNEISEKSEIFDDQFSVERPDGSNFTLKIRSTKLEDSAMYFCASSEARDSPLHFGNGTRLTVT.

This sequence joins TRBV15 and TRBJ2-7, with 16 positions matching TRBD2. The CDR3 extends over 18 amino acids. Trimming cost V 0 bases and J 2 bases; bases outside gene matches: 4. Germline V gives CDR1 LNHNV, CDR2 YYDKDF (reference sequence). CDR3 sequence reads: CATSRDSGLAGGTYEQYV. Written as DNA, the CDR3 is TGTGCCACCAGCAGAGATTCGGGACTAGCGGGAGGGACCTACGAGCAGTACGTC.